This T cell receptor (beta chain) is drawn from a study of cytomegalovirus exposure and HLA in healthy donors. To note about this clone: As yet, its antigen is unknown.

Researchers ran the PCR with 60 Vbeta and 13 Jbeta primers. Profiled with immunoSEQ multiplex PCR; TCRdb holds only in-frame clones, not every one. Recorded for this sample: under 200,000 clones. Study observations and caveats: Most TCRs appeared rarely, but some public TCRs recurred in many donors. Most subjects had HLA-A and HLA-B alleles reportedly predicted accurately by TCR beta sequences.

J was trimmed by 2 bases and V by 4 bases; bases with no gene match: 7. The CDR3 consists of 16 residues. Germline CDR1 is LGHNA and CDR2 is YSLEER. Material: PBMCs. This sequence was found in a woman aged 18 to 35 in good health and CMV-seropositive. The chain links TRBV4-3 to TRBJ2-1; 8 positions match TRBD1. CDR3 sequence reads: CASSRLTGEAYNEQFF. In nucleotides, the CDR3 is TGCGCCAGCAGCCGCTTGACAGGGGAAGCCTACAATGAGCAGTTCTTC.